The 18 T cell receptor beta chains presented below share a single source sample, sequenced in a study of T cell changes during pregnancy in multiple sclerosis. Repertoires were generated with immunoSEQ multiplex PCR, while TCRdb's copy carries only in-frame clones and drops some. The sample carries 93,000 or so clones, less than 95% recorded once. Here the sequenced sample was peripheral blood, taken before pregnancy. The receptors were gathered from a female donor with multiple sclerosis, enrolled in a pregnancy study.

The chain is built from TRBV6-4 and TRBJ2-2, with D perhaps TRBD2 (6 bases). This CDR3 contains 15 residues. CDR1 and CDR2 from the germline V gene are MRHNA and SNTAGT. V dropped 7 bases and J dropped 3 bases, with 15 bases sitting between them. CDR3 region: CASTPGGEDTGELFF. CDR3 in DNA: TGTGCCAGCACCCCCGGGGGAGAGGACACCGGGGAGCTGTTTTTT.

In DNA form, the CDR3 reads TGTGCCTGGAGTGTTGAATGGGGCGGTAGGCAGCCCCAGCATTTT. Translating it yields CAWSVEWGGRQPQHF. This chain links TRBV30 with TRBJ1-5; weak D call: TRBD1 (5 bases). CDR1 and CDR2 (germline): GTSNPN, SVGIG (reference sequence). The CDR3 is 15 amino acids. V lost 0 bases to trimming and J lost 7 bases, with 16 bases between them.

This sequence joins TRBV6-1 and TRBJ2-2, with 9 positions matching TRBD1. V was pared by 10 bases and J by 6 bases, with 12 bases of the junction left unmatched. This CDR3 is built from 15 residues. Germline CDR1 is MNHNS and CDR2 is SASEGT. The CDR3 DNA is TGTGCCACGTTTCCCCGGGACAGGGTGGCCGGGGAGCTGTTTTTT. Protein product: CATFPRDRVAGELFF.

The chain combines TRBV14 with TRBJ1-5; D is undetermined. Germline lookup yields CDR1 SGHDN and CDR2 FVKESK. V was cut by 4 bases and J by 4 bases, with 5 bases left in between. The CDR3 has 12 residues. The CDR3 region has the DNA TGTGCCAGCAGCCCCTTGAATCAGCCCCAGCATTTT. The encoded protein is CASSPLNQPQHF.

The genes are TRBV21-1 and TRBJ2-1; the table's D call of TRBD2 was not tested on the DNA. TRBV21-1 is a known pseudogene. The CDR3 loop spans 15 amino acids. CDR3 in amino acids: CASSKDGGSYNEQFF. The CDR3, as DNA: TGTGCCAGCAGCAAAGACGGGGGCTCCTACAATGAGCAGTTCTTC.

The J gene is TRBJ1-5, the V gene TRBV18; 7 bases map to TRBD1. Germline CDR1 KGHSH, CDR2 LQKENI. The CDR3 runs to 14 residues. Trimming removed 3 bases from V and 6 bases from J; junction bases left unmatched: 5. The CDR3 is CASSPGQSTQPQHF. The CDR3 DNA reads as TGTGCCAGCTCACCGGGACAGTCGACTCAGCCCCAGCATTTT.

This clone was recorded once. The chain joins TRBV21-1 to TRBJ2-5; the table's D gene call, TRBD2, was not cross checked with the DNA. TRBV21-1 is assigned pseudogene status. The CDR3 is 14 residues long. The CDR3 coding sequence is TGTGCCAGCAGCAATGGAGAGGGTCGAGAGACCCAGTACTTC. Protein: CASSNGEGRETQYF.

This clone was seen only once. The J gene is TRBJ2-1, the V gene TRBV30; D is uncertain. With 4 bases removed from V and 2 bases from J, the gap between germline ends came to 12 bases. The CDR3 is made up of 14 amino acids. Germline lookup yields CDR1 GTSNPN and CDR2 SVGIG (reference sequence). CDR3 sequence (DNA): TGTGCCTGGACAACCCGCGGCACCTACAATGAGCAGTTCTTC. Its protein product is CAWTTRGTYNEQFF.

The chain is built from TRBV25-1 and TRBJ1-2; possible D gene TRBD1, 6 bases. CDR3 length: 13 residues. The germline V gene has CDR1 MGHDK and CDR2 SYGVNS. Trimming took 2 bases from V and 5 from J, leaving 9 bases between them. This CDR3 is CASSEGGRYGYTF. DNA for the CDR3: TGTGCCAGCAGTGAAGGGGGCAGGTATGGCTACACCTTC.

This chain connects TRBV2 to TRBJ1-1; 7 nucleotides agree with TRBD1. The J segment lost 1 base and the V segment lost 8 bases, leaving 4 bases of the junction unmatched. The CDR3 has 13 amino acids. Germline lookup yields CDR1 SNHLY and CDR2 FYNNEI. CDR3 in amino acids: CASDRQGNTEAFF. The DNA of the CDR3 is TGTGCCAGCGACAGACAGGGGAACACTGAAGCTTTCTTT.

The V and J genes are TRBV30 and TRBJ2-7; tentatively, D is TRBD2 (5 bases). Germline loops: CDR1 GTSNPN, CDR2 SVGIG (reference sequence). V was cut by 1 base and J by 6 bases, with 13 bases left in between. CDR3 size: 13 residues. The chain's CDR3 is CAWSEEVQSEQYF. The CDR3 DNA follows: TGTGCCTGGAGTGAGGAGGTCCAAAGCGAGCAGTACTTC.

V usage is TRBV27 and J usage is TRBJ2-2, with D tentatively TRBD2 (5 bases). The CDR3 sequence is 15 residues long. Trimming stripped 2 bases from V and 0 bases from J, with 7 bases between. The V gene's germline CDR1 is MNHEY and CDR2 SMNVEV (reference sequence). CDR3 DNA sequence: TGTGCCAGCAGTTTAGTGGGAGCGAACACCGGGGAGCTGTTTTTT. It yields the protein CASSLVGANTGELFF.

CDR3 nucleotides: TGTGCCTGCTCAGGGGGCTTTTACACTGAAGCTTTCTTT. Its protein product is CACSGGFYTEAFF. The chain combines TRBV30 with TRBJ1-1, with 8 positions matching TRBD1. V shed 6 bases and J 3 bases; nucleotides not matched to a gene: 6. This CDR3 contains 13 residues. Germline-derived CDR1 and CDR2 are GTSNPN and SVGIG (reference sequence).

This chain links TRBV6-5 with TRBJ2-5; D is ambiguous. The germline V gene encodes CDR1 MNHEY and CDR2 SVGAGI. The V end was cut by 2 bases, the J end by 4 bases, with 8 bases between. CDR3 length: 13 residues. The CDR3 is CASSYEARETQYF. CDR3 in DNA: TGTGCCAGCAGTTACGAGGCACGAGAGACCCAGTACTTC.

The rearrangement links TRBV2 to TRBJ1-2, with D uncertain. Germline CDR1 reads SNHLY; CDR2 reads FYNNEI. V was shortened by 1 base and J by 0 bases, with 12 bases between the two germline ends. The CDR3 length is 16 residues. The CDR3 loop is CASSEGITRPNYGYTF. In DNA, the CDR3 is TGTGCCAGCAGTGAAGGTATCACTCGTCCTAACTATGGCTACACCTTC. Full variable domain (remainder filled in from reference TRBV2 and TRBJ1-2): EPEVTQTPSHQVTQMGQEVILRCVPISNHLYFYWYRQILGQKVEFLVSFYNNEISEKSEIFDDQFSVERPDGSNFTLKIRSTKLEDSAMYFCASSEGITRPNYGYTFGSGTRLTVV.

This clone appeared a single time. This chain links TRBV6-5 with TRBJ2-3; D call uncertain. This CDR3 is built from 13 residues. Trimming cost V 0 bases and J 2 bases, with 3 bases left between them. CDR1 and CDR2 (germline): MNHEY, SVGAGI. Written as DNA, the CDR3 is TGTGCCAGCAGTTACTCGTACACAGATACGCAGTATTTT. Amino acid sequence: CASSYSYTDTQYF.

The genes are TRBV25-1 and TRBJ2-5; 11 bases align to TRBD2. The trim removed 5 bases at V and 6 bases at J, leaving 5 bases unmatched. The CDR3 runs 14 residues. CDR1 is MGHDK and CDR2 is SYGVNS in the germline V gene. The chain's CDR3 is CASSLAGGPQTQYF. The CDR3 region has the DNA TGTGCCAGCAGTTTAGCGGGAGGGCCCCAGACCCAGTACTTC.

The gene calls are TRBV6-5 and TRBJ2-7, with TRBD2 matching over 10 bases. CDR3 length: 15 residues. The J segment lost 0 bases and the V segment lost 6 bases, leaving 5 bases of the junction unmatched. Germline V gene lookup returns CDR1 MNHEY and CDR2 SVGAGI. CDR3 residues: CASSRKREGSYEQYF. CDR3 bases: TGTGCCAGCAGCCGAAAGCGGGAGGGCTCCTACGAGCAGTACTTC.